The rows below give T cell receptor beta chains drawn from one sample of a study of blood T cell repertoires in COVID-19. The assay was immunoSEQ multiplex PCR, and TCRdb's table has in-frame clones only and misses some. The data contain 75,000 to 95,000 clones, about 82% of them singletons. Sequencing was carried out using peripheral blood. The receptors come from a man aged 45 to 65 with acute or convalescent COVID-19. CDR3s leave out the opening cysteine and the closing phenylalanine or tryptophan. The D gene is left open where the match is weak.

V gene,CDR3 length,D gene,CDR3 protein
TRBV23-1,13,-,ASTRYYSSYNEQF
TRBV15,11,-,ATSSQSSDTQY
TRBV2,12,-,ASSLLLSTDTQY
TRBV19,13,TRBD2,ASSLPGLASREQF
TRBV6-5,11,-,ASSKTHTGELF
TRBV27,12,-,ASSLSPGVNEAF
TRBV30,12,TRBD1,AWSYSGTGVEAF
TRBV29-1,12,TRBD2,SVGSGRVGETQY
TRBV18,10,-,ASSPGNSPLH
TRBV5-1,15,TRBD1,ASSLGTTGTGNSPLH
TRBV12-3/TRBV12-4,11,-,ASSFRQRTEAF
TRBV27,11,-,ASSLTVRTEAF
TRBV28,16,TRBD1,ASSSAGTAPFKAPNEY
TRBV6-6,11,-,ASSYPYSGEQY
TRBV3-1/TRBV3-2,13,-,ASSQYRGRNYGYT
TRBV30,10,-,AWSAGAGGYT
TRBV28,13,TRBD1,AITQGESYNSPLH
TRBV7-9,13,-,ASSLEGAGNQPQH
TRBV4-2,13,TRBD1,ASSQGTGGSYEQY
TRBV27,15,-,ASTPWGAGMNTGELF
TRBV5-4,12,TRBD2,ASTLGGLYNEQF
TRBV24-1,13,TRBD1,ATSDPGQGATEAF
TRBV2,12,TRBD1,ASSDTGDNEKLF
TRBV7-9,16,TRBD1,ASSFEPGQGFYNSPLH
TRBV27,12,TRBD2,ASSPTSDYNEQF
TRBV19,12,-,ASSPGNARETQY
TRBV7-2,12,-,ASSPSQGYNEQF
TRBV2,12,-,ASMGTWAMKTQY
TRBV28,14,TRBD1,ASSTRTGSTRETQY
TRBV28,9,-,ASSFRYEQY
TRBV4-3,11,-,ASTRGPNTEAF
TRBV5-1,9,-,ASSFSNEQF
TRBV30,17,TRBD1,AWSVPQGEQGRSNQPQH
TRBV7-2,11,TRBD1,ASSSQDRGEQY
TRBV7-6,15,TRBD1,ASSSAGTGPIGYGYT
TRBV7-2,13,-,ASRTQGYSNQPQH
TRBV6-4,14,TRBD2,ASSDSKGGSGNEQF
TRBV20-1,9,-,SAPQGETQY
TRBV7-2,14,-,ASSLVGGGRGYGYT
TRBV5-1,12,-,ASSLSGDQETQY
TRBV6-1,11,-,ASSEQVKNEQF
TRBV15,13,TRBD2,ATSRASGSTDEQF
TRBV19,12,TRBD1,ASLRGQANTEAF
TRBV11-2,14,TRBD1,ASSPTRTGVHLEQY
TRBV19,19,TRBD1,ASSTTLLIRDRGSPTDTQY
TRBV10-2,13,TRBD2,ASSDETSGIYEQY
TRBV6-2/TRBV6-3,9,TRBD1,ASSQGAEAF
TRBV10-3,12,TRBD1,AISPGTAGNTIY
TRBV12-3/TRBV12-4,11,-,ASSSRGRTEAF
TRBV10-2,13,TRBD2,ASITSGGSGYEQY
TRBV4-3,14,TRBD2,ASSQQAASGLNEQF
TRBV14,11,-,ASSFGQSDTQY
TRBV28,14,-,ASSLNLLLELQPQH
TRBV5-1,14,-,ASSLDGGAEGQPQH